This record covers a single T cell receptor (beta chain). The record originates from a study of T cell clonotyping in hematopoietic cell transplantation. Time point defined: recipient sample about 28 days before transplant, after cytoreduction. Assay: immunoSEQ multiplex PCR; the TCRdb copy retains only in-frame clones and omits some. The sample contains tens of thousands of clones, roughly three quarters of which appear only once. The V gene lost 2 bases and the J gene lost 6 bases, with 9 bases spanning the gap. The CDR3 loop spans 12 amino acids. The V gene's germline CDR1 is SGHDT and CDR2 YYEEEE.

The rearrangement links TRBV5-6 to TRBJ2-7; TRBD2 is a possible D gene (7 bases). This receptor was identified in a man aged 45 to 65 with myelodysplastic syndrome. Some clones in this sample may be carry-over from other donors' samples. Sequences were derived from peripheral blood mononuclear cells, sampled before stem cell transplant. The CDR3 spells CASSLGGGEQYF. The CDR3 nucleotides read TGTGCCAGCAGCTTAGGGGGGGGCGAGCAGTACTTC.